This entry features one T cell receptor beta chain sequence. Its antigen is as yet unknown. Every subset's genomic DNA went evenly onto several immunoSEQ plates. Some clones are missing from TCRdb's copy, which holds only in-frame ones; the method was immunoSEQ multiplex PCR. The profile shows about half a million clones, 81% of them singletons. The CDR3 contains 14 residues. Trimming removed 6 bases from V and 6 bases from J, with 18 bases in between. Germline values: CDR1 SGHRS, CDR2 YFSETQ. Caucasian adults residing in Nashville, Tennessee made up all the donors. The data belong to a study of shared clonotypes between healthy human individuals. Regarding the study as a whole: Sampling covered blood only; tissue repertoires likely differ.

The sequenced material came from PBMCs. The clonotype was recovered from a woman in her 40s in good health. Some clones in this sample may be carry-over from other donors' samples. The chain links TRBV5-1 to TRBJ1-1; D is perhaps TRBD1 (6 bases). CDR3 loop: CASKNGQPDSEAFF. The CDR3 DNA reads as TGCGCCAGCAAAAATGGACAGCCCGATTCTGAAGCTTTCTTT.